Listed below are T cell receptor beta chains from one sample, sequenced in a study of blood T cell repertoires in COVID-19. Clones were sequenced by immunoSEQ multiplex PCR, and TCRdb holds only the in-frame ones, with some missing. This sample has 110,000 or so clones, with about 80% found just once. The sample comprised peripheral blood. The receptors here all came from a woman in her 70s with acute or convalescent COVID-19. The CDR3 runs from the conserved cysteine through the conserved F or W. The order of the fields is V gene, clone size, D gene, J gene, CDR3 protein, CDR3 DNA. The D gene is left open where the match is weak. Size is omitted from some rows. Given values are once, few, many or a class for expanded clones.

V gene: TRBV12-5; clone size: .; D gene: .; J gene: TRBJ1-2; CDR3 protein: CASGLDREGGGYTF; CDR3 DNA: TGTGCTAGTGGTTTGGACAGGGAAGGGGGTGGCTACACCTTC
V gene: TRBV6-2/TRBV6-3; clone size: once; D gene: .; J gene: TRBJ2-3; CDR3 protein: CASSHRDPSSTDTQYF; CDR3 DNA: TGTGCCAGCAGTCACAGGGATCCTTCTAGCACAGATACGCAGTATTTT
V gene: TRBV28; clone size: .; D gene: TRBD1; J gene: TRBJ1-6; CDR3 protein: CASSLTDRGRGSPLHF; CDR3 DNA: TGTGCCAGCAGTTTAACCGACAGGGGAAGAGGCTCACCCCTCCACTTT
V gene: TRBV9; clone size: .; D gene: TRBD1; J gene: TRBJ2-5; CDR3 protein: CASSVGYGTGYYAGEETQYF; CDR3 DNA: TGTGCCAGCAGCGTAGGCTATGGGACAGGGTATTATGCGGGAGAAGAGACCCAGTACTTC
V gene: TRBV6-5; clone size: .; D gene: .; J gene: TRBJ1-2; CDR3 protein: CAGAGSSSGYTF; CDR3 DNA: TGTGCCGGCGCAGGGTCCTCGTCGGGCTACACCTTC
V gene: TRBV28; clone size: .; D gene: .; J gene: TRBJ1-1; CDR3 protein: CASSFDGGGSAFF; CDR3 DNA: TGTGCCAGCAGTTTCGACGGGGGGGGTTCAGCTTTCTTT
V gene: TRBV10-2; clone size: .; D gene: .; J gene: TRBJ2-3; CDR3 protein: CASSERGLPLTDTQYF; CDR3 DNA: TGCGCCAGCAGTGAGCGGGGACTCCCACTCACAGATACGCAGTATTTT
V gene: TRBV24-1; clone size: .; D gene: .; J gene: TRBJ2-5; CDR3 protein: CATSGGLARSQETQYF; CDR3 DNA: TGTGCCACCAGTGGTGGGCTAGCGCGGAGCCAAGAGACCCAGTACTTC
V gene: TRBV7-2; clone size: few; D gene: TRBD2; J gene: TRBJ2-1; CDR3 protein: CASRGAGGRYNEQFF; CDR3 DNA: TGTGCCAGCAGAGGGGCGGGGGGCCGCTACAATGAGCAGTTCTTC
V gene: TRBV11-3; clone size: .; D gene: TRBD1; J gene: TRBJ2-2; CDR3 protein: CASSPRTGPNTGELFF; CDR3 DNA: TGTGCCAGCAGCCCTCGGACAGGGCCTAACACCGGGGAGCTGTTTTTT
V gene: TRBV29-1; clone size: .; D gene: TRBD1; J gene: TRBJ2-1; CDR3 protein: CSVSATGQYYNEQFF; CDR3 DNA: TGCAGCGTTAGCGCGACGGGACAGTACTACAATGAGCAGTTCTTC
V gene: TRBV11-2; clone size: once; D gene: .; J gene: TRBJ2-5; CDR3 protein: CASSFELGQGTQYF; CDR3 DNA: TGTGCCAGCAGCTTCGAATTGGGTCAGGGGACCCAGTACTTC
V gene: TRBV9; clone size: .; D gene: .; J gene: TRBJ1-5; CDR3 protein: CASSLGGGAASSNQPQHF; CDR3 DNA: TGTGCCAGCAGCCTAGGAGGGGGGGCGGCTAGTAGCAATCAGCCCCAGCATTTT
V gene: TRBV6-5; clone size: .; D gene: TRBD1; J gene: TRBJ1-2; CDR3 protein: CASSTGQGAYYGYTF; CDR3 DNA: TGTGCCAGCAGTACAGGACAGGGGGCCTACTATGGCTACACCTTC
V gene: TRBV29-1; clone size: once; D gene: .; J gene: TRBJ2-3; CDR3 protein: CSVDGGGNTDTQYF; CDR3 DNA: TGCAGCGTTGATGGCGGGGGCAACACAGATACGCAGTATTTT
V gene: TRBV5-4; clone size: once; D gene: TRBD2; J gene: TRBJ2-5; CDR3 protein: CASSFTSDQETQYF; CDR3 DNA: TGTGCCAGCAGTTTTACTAGCGACCAAGAGACCCAGTACTTC
V gene: TRBV3-1/TRBV3-2; clone size: .; D gene: TRBD2; J gene: TRBJ2-5; CDR3 protein: CASSQGSRGRVGETQYF; CDR3 DNA: TGTGCCAGCAGCCAAGGGAGTCGCGGGAGAGTGGGAGAGACCCAGTACTTC
V gene: TRBV6-5; clone size: .; D gene: .; J gene: TRBJ1-2; CDR3 protein: CATWGDGYTF; CDR3 DNA: TGTGCCACATGGGGAGATGGCTACACCTTC